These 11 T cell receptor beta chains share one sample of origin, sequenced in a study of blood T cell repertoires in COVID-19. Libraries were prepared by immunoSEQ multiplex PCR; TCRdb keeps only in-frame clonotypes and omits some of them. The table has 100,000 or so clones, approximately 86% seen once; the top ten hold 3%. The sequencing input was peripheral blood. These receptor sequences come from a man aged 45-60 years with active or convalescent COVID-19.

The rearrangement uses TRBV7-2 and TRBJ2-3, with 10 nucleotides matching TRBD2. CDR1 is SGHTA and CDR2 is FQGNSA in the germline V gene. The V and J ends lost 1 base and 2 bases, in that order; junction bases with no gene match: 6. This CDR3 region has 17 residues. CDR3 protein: CASSLGLAGALTDTQYF. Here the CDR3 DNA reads TGTGCCAGCAGCTTAGGTCTAGCGGGGGCCCTCACAGATACGCAGTATTTT.

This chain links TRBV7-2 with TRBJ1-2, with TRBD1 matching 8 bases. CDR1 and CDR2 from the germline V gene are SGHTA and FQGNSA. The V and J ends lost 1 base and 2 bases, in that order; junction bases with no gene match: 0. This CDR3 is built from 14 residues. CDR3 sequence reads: CASSLGQGNYGYTF. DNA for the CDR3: TGTGCCAGCAGCTTAGGACAGGGGAACTATGGCTACACCTTC.

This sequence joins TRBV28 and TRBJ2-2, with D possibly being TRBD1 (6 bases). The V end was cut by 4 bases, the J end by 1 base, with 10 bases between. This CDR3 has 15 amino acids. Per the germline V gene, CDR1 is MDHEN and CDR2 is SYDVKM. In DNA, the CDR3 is TGTGCCAGCAGTTCCGGGACAATGAACACCGGGGAGCTGTTTTTT. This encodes CASSSGTMNTGELFF.

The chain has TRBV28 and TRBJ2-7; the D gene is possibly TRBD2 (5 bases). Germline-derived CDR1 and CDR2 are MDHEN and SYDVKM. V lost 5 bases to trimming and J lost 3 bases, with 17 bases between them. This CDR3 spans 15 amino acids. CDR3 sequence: CASSLPREIYYEQYV. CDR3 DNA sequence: TGTGCCAGCAGTCTACCTAGGGAGATCTACTACGAGCAGTACGTC.

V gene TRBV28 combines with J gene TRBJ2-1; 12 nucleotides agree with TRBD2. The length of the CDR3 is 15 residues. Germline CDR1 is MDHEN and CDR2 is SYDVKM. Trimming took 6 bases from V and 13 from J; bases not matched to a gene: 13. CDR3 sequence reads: CASSGLAGGPGHQFF. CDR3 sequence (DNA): TGTGCCAGCAGCGGTCTAGCGGGGGGGCCCGGCCATCAGTTCTTC.

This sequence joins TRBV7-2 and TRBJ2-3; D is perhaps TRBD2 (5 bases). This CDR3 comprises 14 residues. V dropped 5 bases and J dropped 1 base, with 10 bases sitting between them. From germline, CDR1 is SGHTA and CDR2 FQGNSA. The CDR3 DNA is TGTGCCAGCAGCGTTAGCGCCCGCACAGATACGCAGTATTTT. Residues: CASSVSARTDTQYF.

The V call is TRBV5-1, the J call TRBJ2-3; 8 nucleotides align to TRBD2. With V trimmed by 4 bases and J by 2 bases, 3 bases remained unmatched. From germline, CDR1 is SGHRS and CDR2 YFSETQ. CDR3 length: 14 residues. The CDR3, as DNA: TGCGCCAGCAGCCCGGGGGGGGACACAGATACGCAGTATTTT. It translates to CASSPGGDTDTQYF.

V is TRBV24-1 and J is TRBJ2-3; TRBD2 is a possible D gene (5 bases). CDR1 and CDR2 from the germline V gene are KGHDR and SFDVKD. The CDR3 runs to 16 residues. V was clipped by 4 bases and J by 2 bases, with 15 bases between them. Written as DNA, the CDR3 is TGTGCCACCAGTGACCGAGGGCCTCCTCCCACAGATACGCAGTATTTT. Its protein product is CATSDRGPPPTDTQYF.

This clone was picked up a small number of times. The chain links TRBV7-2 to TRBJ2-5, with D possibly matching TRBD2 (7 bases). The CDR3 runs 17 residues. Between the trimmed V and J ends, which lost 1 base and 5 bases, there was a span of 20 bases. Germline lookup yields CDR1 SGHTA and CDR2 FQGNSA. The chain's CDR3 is CASSLDRPLAGAETQYF. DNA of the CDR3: TGTGCCAGCAGCTTAGACCGACCTCTTGCGGGGGCGGAGACCCAGTACTTC.

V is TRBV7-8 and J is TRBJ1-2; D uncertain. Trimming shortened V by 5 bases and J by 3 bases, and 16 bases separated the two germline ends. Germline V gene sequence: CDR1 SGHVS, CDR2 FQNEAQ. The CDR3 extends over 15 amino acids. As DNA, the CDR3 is TGTGCCAGCAGCCACAGATCCGTCGCCGACTATGGCTACACCTTC. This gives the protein CASSHRSVADYGYTF. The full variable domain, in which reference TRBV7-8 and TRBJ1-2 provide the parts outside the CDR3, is GAGVSQSPRYKVAKRGQDVALRCDPISGHVSLFWYQQALGQGPEFLTYFQNEAQLDKSGLPSDRFFAERPEGSVSTLKIQRTQQEDSAVYLCASSHRSVADYGYTFGSGTRLTVV.

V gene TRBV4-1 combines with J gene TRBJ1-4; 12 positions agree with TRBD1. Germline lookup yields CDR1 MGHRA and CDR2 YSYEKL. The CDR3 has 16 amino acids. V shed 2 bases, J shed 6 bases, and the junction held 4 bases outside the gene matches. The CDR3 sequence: CASSQTGQGADEKLFF. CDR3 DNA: TGCGCCAGCAGCCAAACGGGACAGGGGGCGGATGAAAAACTGTTTTTT.